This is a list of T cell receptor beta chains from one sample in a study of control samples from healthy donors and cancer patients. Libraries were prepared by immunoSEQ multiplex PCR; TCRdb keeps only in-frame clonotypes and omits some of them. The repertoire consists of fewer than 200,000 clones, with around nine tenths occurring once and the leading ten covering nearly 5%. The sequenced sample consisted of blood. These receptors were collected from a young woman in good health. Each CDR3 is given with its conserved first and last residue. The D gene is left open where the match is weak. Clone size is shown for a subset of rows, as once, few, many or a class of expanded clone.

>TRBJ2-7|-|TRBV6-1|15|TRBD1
TGTGCCAGCAGTGAATATTACAGGGGCGGATACGAGCAGTACTTC
CASSEYYRGGYEQYF
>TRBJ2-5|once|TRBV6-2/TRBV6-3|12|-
TGTGCCAGCAGTTACTCCCAAGAGACCCAGTACTTC
CASSYSQETQYF
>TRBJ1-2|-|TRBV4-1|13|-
TGCGCCAGCAGGGGCCCGATAACCGATGGCTACACCTTC
CASRGPITDGYTF
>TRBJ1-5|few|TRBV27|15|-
TGTGCCAGCAGGCGGACAGCTAATAGCAATCAGCCCCAGCATTTT
CASRRTANSNQPQHF
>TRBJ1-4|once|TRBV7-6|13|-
TGTGCCAGCAGCCCAGAACCCGTGGAAAAACTGTTTTTT
CASSPEPVEKLFF
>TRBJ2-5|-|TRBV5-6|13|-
TGTGCCAGCAGTCTGACCCGGAGGGAGACCCAGTACTTC
CASSLTRRETQYF
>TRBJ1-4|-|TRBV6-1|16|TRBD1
TGTGCCAGCAGTGACGTTGACAGGGAATCTCGCGAAAAACTGTTTTTT
CASSDVDRESREKLFF
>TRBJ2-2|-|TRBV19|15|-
TGTGCCAGTAGTCCCCTACAGGATTACACCGGGGAGCTGTTTTTT
CASSPLQDYTGELFF
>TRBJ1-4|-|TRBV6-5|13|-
TGTGCCAGCTTCCGGGGGGCAGGGGAAAAACTGTTTTTT
CASFRGAGEKLFF
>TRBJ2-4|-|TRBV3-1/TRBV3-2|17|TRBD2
TGTGCCAGCAGCCCAGCCTGGGGCGGGAGCTCCAAAAACATTCAGTACTTC
CASSPAWGGSSKNIQYF
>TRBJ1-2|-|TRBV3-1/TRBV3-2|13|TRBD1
TGTGCCAGCGGGACAGGGGGACACTATGGCTACACCTTC
CASGTGGHYGYTF
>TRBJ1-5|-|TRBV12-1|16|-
TGTGCCAGCAGCCCCCGACAGGGGGACCCAAGGCAGCCCCAGCATTTT
CASSPRQGDPRQPQHF
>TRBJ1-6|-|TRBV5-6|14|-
TGTGCCAGCAGCCCGAGGGCAACGGGTTCACCCCTCCACTTT
CASSPRATGSPLHF
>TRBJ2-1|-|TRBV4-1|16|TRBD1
TGCGCCAGCAGCCAAGGTCTGGGACAGGGGGGCAATGAGCAGTTCTTC
CASSQGLGQGGNEQFF
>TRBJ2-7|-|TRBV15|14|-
TGTGCCACCAGCCGAACGACAGGAGACTACGAGCAGTACTTC
CATSRTTGDYEQYF
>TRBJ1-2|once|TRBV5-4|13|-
TGTGCCAGCAGCTTGGGGGGGAACTATGGCTACACCTTC
CASSLGGNYGYTF
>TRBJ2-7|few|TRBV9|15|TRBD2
TGTGCCAGCAGCCCTCACCTAGCGGGAGTGTACGAGCAGTACTTC
CASSPHLAGVYEQYF
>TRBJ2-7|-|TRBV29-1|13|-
TGCAGCGTTGAACAGGGGATTCCCTACGAGCAGTACTTC
CSVEQGIPYEQYF
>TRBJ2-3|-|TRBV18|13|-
TGTGCCAGCTCACCCCGAGGAACAGATACGCAGTATTTT
CASSPRGTDTQYF
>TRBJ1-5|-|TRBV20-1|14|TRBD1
TGCAGTGCTAGTAAGGGGGCTCCCCCTCAGCCCCAGCATTTT
CSASKGAPPQPQHF
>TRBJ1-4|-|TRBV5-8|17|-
TGTGCCAGCAAAAGAGACGGGGTACCCAGGACTAATGAAAAACTGTTTTTT
CASKRDGVPRTNEKLFF
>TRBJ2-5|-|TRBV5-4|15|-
TGTGCCAGCAGCTATCGGTTGACAGGTCAAGAGACCCAGTACTTC
CASSYRLTGQETQYF
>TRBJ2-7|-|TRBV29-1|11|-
TGCAGCTGCTCCGCGGACTACGAGCAGTACTTC
CSCSADYEQYF
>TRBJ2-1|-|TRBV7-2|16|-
TGTGCCAGCAGCTTAAGTGGGGTGATCCCCTACAATGAGCAGTTCTTC
CASSLSGVIPYNEQFF
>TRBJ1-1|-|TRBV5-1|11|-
TGCGCCAGCAGTGAAGGACCTGAAGCTTTCTTT
CASSEGPEAFF
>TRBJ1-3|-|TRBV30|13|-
TGTGCCGTTACAGCGAACTCTGGAAACACCATATATTTT
CAVTANSGNTIYF
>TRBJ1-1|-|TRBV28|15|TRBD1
TGTGCCAGCAGTTTATTTCAGGGGGCGGTCACTGAAGCTTTCTTT
CASSLFQGAVTEAFF
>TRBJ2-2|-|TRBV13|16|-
TGTGCCAGCAGCTTGGGGGGTCAAACGAACACCGGGGAGCTGTTTTTT
CASSLGGQTNTGELFF
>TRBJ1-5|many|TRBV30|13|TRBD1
TGTGCCTGGAGTTCACAGGGGAATCAGCCCCAGCATTTT
CAWSSQGNQPQHF
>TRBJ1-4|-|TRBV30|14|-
TGTGCCTGGAGTGTAAACTTCTGGGGTGAAAAACTGTTTTTT
CAWSVNFWGEKLFF
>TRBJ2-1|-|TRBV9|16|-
TGTGCCAGCGCAAAGAGGGACCTTGACCTTTACAATGAGCAGTTCTTC
CASAKRDLDLYNEQFF
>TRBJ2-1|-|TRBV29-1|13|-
TGCAGCGTTGTCACAGATGACTACAATGAGCAGTTCTTC
CSVVTDDYNEQFF
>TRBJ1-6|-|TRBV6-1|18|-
TGTGCCAGCAGTGAAGATTTCGATAGCGGGGTTTATAATTCACCCCTCCACTTT
CASSEDFDSGVYNSPLHF
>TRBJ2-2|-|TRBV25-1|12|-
TGTGCCAGCAGTGAATATAGTGGGGAGCTGTTTTTT
CASSEYSGELFF
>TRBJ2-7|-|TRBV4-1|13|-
TGCGCCAGCAGCCCGACTCCCCTCTACGAGCAGTACTTC
CASSPTPLYEQYF
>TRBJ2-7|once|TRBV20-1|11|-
TGCAGTGCTGTCCTAACCTACGAGCAGTACTTC
CSAVLTYEQYF
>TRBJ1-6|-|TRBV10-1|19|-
TGCGCCAGCAGTGAGTCGACAGGATACCACAGCTCCTATAATTCACCCCTCCACTTT
CASSESTGYHSSYNSPLHF
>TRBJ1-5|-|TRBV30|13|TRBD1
TGTGCCTGGAGCGCGGACAGGGGGCAGCCCCAGCATTTT
CAWSADRGQPQHF
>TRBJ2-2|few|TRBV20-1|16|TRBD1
TGCAGTGCTAGTGAACAGGGGGCAGGCCGCCCCGGGGAGCTGTTTTTT
CSASEQGAGRPGELFF
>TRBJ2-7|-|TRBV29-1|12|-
TGCAGCGTAGAAGGGAGCTCCTACGAGCAGTACTTC
CSVEGSSYEQYF
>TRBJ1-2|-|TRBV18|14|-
TGTGCCAGCTCACCCGAAAGCCTCGCCTATGGCTACACCTTC
CASSPESLAYGYTF
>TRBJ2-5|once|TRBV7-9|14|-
TGTGCCAGCAGCTTAGTCACAGGGAGAGAGACCCAGTACTTC
CASSLVTGRETQYF
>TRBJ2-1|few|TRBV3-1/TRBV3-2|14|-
TGTGCCAGCAGCCAAGATGTCTCTACCAATGAGCAGTTCTTC
CASSQDVSTNEQFF
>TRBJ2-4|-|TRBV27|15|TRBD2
TGTGCCAGCAGTTTAGGGGGTAGCGGGAGTTACATTCAGTACTTC
CASSLGGSGSYIQYF
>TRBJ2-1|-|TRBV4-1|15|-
TGCGCCAGCAGCCCGAACAGTGGCTCCTACAATGAGCAGTTCTTC
CASSPNSGSYNEQFF
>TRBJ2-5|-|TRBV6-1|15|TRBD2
TGTGCCAGCAGTGAAGGGAGGACTAGAGGCGAGACCCAGTACTTC
CASSEGRTRGETQYF
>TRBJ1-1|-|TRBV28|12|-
TGTGCCAGCAGAAACCCGGGATTGGAAGCTTTCTTT
CASRNPGLEAFF
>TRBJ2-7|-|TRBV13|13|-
TGTGCCAGCAGCTCGGACAGCTCCTACGAGCAGTACTTC
CASSSDSSYEQYF
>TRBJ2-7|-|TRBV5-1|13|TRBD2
TGCGCCAGCAGGATAGCGGGAGGGGTCGAGCAGTACTTC
CASRIAGGVEQYF
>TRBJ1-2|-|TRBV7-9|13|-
TGTGCCAGCAGGGAGGACGGAAACTATGGCTACACCTTC
CASREDGNYGYTF
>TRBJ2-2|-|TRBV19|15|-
TGTGCCAGTAGTATAGATCGTGGTGGCACCGGGGAGCTGTTTTTT
CASSIDRGGTGELFF
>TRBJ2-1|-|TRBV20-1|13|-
TGCAGTGCTATTGACGGGGATAGCTATGAGCAGTTCTTC
CSAIDGDSYEQFF
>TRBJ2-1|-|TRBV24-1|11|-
TGTGCCACCAGGGGCTACAATGAGCAGTTCTTC
CATRGYNEQFF